This is a list of T cell receptor beta chains from one sample in a study of long-term antiretroviral therapy in people with HIV. Method: immunoSEQ multiplex PCR; TCRdb's copy keeps in-frame clones and lacks some. The data show under 30,000 clones, with more than 85% seen just once and under 9.5% held by the top ten. This material consisted of unsorted PBMCs, taken about 5 years before starting antiretroviral therapy. The receptor source for this set is a man aged 45-65 years with HIV. The conserved cysteine and the conserved F or W are not part of the CDR3 here. The order of the fields is V gene, J gene, CDR3 protein.

v_call: TRBV18; j_call: TRBJ2-3; cdr3_aa: ASSPLRAVLTDTQY
v_call: TRBV30; j_call: TRBJ1-2; cdr3_aa: AGGRGQGNYGYT
v_call: TRBV5-4; j_call: TRBJ2-3; cdr3_aa: ASSLSLAGDGRQDTQY
v_call: TRBV6-6; j_call: TRBJ2-7; cdr3_aa: ASTPSGLADVYEQY
v_call: TRBV27; j_call: TRBJ1-1; cdr3_aa: ASSLSGIMNTEAF
v_call: TRBV9; j_call: TRBJ2-7; cdr3_aa: ASSYGQAPYEQY
v_call: TRBV5-6; j_call: TRBJ2-2; cdr3_aa: ASSRAPGVRELF
v_call: TRBV30; j_call: TRBJ2-7; cdr3_aa: ATGHVEQY
v_call: TRBV4-1; j_call: TRBJ1-2; cdr3_aa: ASSRNRASGYGYT
v_call: TRBV5-3; j_call: TRBJ1-1; cdr3_aa: ARSLPETGRTGGVVMNTEAF
v_call: TRBV2; j_call: TRBJ2-2; cdr3_aa: ASSTRGGVNTGELF
v_call: TRBV2; j_call: TRBJ2-2; cdr3_aa: ASGLDMPPNTGELF
v_call: TRBV5-8; j_call: TRBJ2-5; cdr3_aa: ASSLGGTSGQETQY
v_call: TRBV12-5; j_call: TRBJ1-5; cdr3_aa: ASGQARGISNQPQH
v_call: TRBV5-6; j_call: TRBJ1-2; cdr3_aa: ASSLGIRTGPYGYT
v_call: TRBV29-1; j_call: TRBJ2-1; cdr3_aa: SVDPGQGRQQF
v_call: TRBV5-1; j_call: TRBJ1-1; cdr3_aa: ASSRGGTGDTEAF
v_call: TRBV5-6; j_call: TRBJ2-7; cdr3_aa: ASSLGGAGSSYEQY
v_call: TRBV18; j_call: TRBJ1-1; cdr3_aa: ASSPPPGRTEAF
v_call: TRBV5-1; j_call: TRBJ2-7; cdr3_aa: ASSPQGTNYEQY
v_call: TRBV25-1; j_call: TRBJ1-6; cdr3_aa: ASSEPQVPYNSPLH
v_call: TRBV7-7; j_call: TRBJ1-4; cdr3_aa: ASSPTRGGVEKLF
v_call: TRBV7-9; j_call: TRBJ2-1; cdr3_aa: ASSRELPAGFNEQF
v_call: TRBV19; j_call: TRBJ2-5; cdr3_aa: ASSTGFVETQY
v_call: TRBV5-5; j_call: TRBJ2-3; cdr3_aa: ASSLAVGSAGDTQY
v_call: TRBV2; j_call: TRBJ2-3; cdr3_aa: AGSRRGDTQY
v_call: TRBV6-6; j_call: TRBJ1-1; cdr3_aa: ASSPGGGPDTEAF
v_call: TRBV5-1; j_call: TRBJ1-4; cdr3_aa: ASSLAGGGEEKLF
v_call: TRBV11-2; j_call: TRBJ2-7; cdr3_aa: ASSFSGSSYEQY
v_call: TRBV5-4; j_call: TRBJ2-1; cdr3_aa: ASSSYRDRDNEQF
v_call: TRBV2; j_call: TRBJ2-5; cdr3_aa: ASTARGAVLPGETQY
v_call: TRBV27; j_call: TRBJ1-4; cdr3_aa: ASSLSTGSGEKLF
v_call: TRBV27; j_call: TRBJ1-2; cdr3_aa: ASSLSAGGAWGYT
v_call: TRBV18; j_call: TRBJ2-5; cdr3_aa: ASSPRPEQETQY
v_call: TRBV2; j_call: TRBJ2-3; cdr3_aa: ASRGDSPSTDTQY
v_call: TRBV7-2; j_call: TRBJ1-6; cdr3_aa: ASSLAKVSPPLH
v_call: TRBV7-9; j_call: TRBJ2-7; cdr3_aa: ASTLRGGGEQY
v_call: TRBV10-2; j_call: TRBJ2-7; cdr3_aa: ASSEYAWLAGYEQY
v_call: TRBV5-1; j_call: TRBJ2-3; cdr3_aa: ASSNSGRSTDTQY
v_call: TRBV29-1; j_call: TRBJ1-1; cdr3_aa: SVEDPLGGMNTEAF
v_call: TRBV12-5; j_call: TRBJ1-5; cdr3_aa: ASGPTLVSGNQPQH
v_call: TRBV15; j_call: TRBJ1-2; cdr3_aa: ATSRDTSAYT
v_call: TRBV9; j_call: TRBJ2-7; cdr3_aa: ASSARSNGQGGYEQY
v_call: TRBV10-3; j_call: TRBJ1-2; cdr3_aa: AISERRTGGYGYT
v_call: TRBV5-1; j_call: TRBJ1-5; cdr3_aa: ASSLAPGLNQPQH
v_call: TRBV6-1; j_call: TRBJ2-1; cdr3_aa: ASIDRAYYNEQF
v_call: TRBV5-1; j_call: TRBJ1-1; cdr3_aa: ASSLDRVNTEAF
v_call: TRBV27; j_call: TRBJ2-7; cdr3_aa: ASSDLGGGYEQY
v_call: TRBV11-2; j_call: TRBJ2-2; cdr3_aa: ASSPPGELF
v_call: TRBV5-1; j_call: TRBJ2-2; cdr3_aa: ASSLVGGSLTGELF
v_call: TRBV20-1; j_call: TRBJ2-7; cdr3_aa: SAIDYEQY
v_call: TRBV4-2; j_call: TRBJ2-6; cdr3_aa: ASSQDGRRGTGANVLT
v_call: TRBV29-1; j_call: TRBJ1-2; cdr3_aa: SVRQAAAYGYT
v_call: TRBV18; j_call: TRBJ2-7; cdr3_aa: ASSSRRATYSYEQY
v_call: TRBV4-1; j_call: TRBJ1-2; cdr3_aa: ASSQVRVQTEGYT